Listed here is a single TCR beta chain. It has no known antigen specificity. There are no base qualities to consult, and no much larger clone falls within one base. Preparation of the library involved the immunoSEQ multiplex PCR assay. TCRdb's version of the immuneACCESS table is confined to in-frame rearrangements and falls short of the full clone set. An unresolved V gene accounts for under half of the shortfall where checked; the remainder is of unknown origin. The sample has 80,000 or so clones on record, 95% of them singletons. Roughly 0.4% of the sample is in the top ten clones. The CDR3, from cysteine to phenylalanine, totals 15 residues. Just CDR3 DNA is preserved here, 45 bases in frame from base 1. Trimming accounts for 4 bases at V and 4 bases at J, while the number of junction bases matched to no gene is 8. Taken from the germline V gene (reference sequence), the CDR1 and CDR2 loops are SGHNT and YYREEE.

These data come from a study of technical replicates of blood from a few donors (dated by TCRdb to the late 2010s). This receptor was obtained from a human donor in good health. Recombination joined TRBV5-4 with TRBJ2-1; 7 of the junction bases match TRBD1. Sequences were obtained from T cells isolated from PBMCs. The nucleotides are TGTGCCAGCAGCCCTATGACAGGGAAATACAATGAGCAGTTCTTC. Translated, this is CASSPMTGKYNEQFF. Extended through the reference TRBV5-4 and TRBJ2-1 proteins, this CDR3 yields the full variable domain: ETGVTQSPTHLIKTRGQQVTLRCSSQSGHNTVSWYQQALGQGPQFIFQYYREEENGRGNFPPRFSGLQFPNYSSELNVNALELDDSALYLCASSPMTGKYNEQFFGPGTRLTVL.